A single count supports the clone carrying this T cell receptor (beta chain). Random hexamers were used to reverse transcribe the RNA input (roughly 0.5 to 1 ug). TCRdb redid the calling of the immunoSEQ multiplex PCR reads with MiXCR, one entry per CDR3 protein. Of 100,000 to 150,000 distinct CDR3 sequences listed, roughly 93% are singletons. This sample is part of a study of CD8 T cells in Susac syndrome. Trimming at V came to 6 bases and at J to 6 bases, leaving 5 bases not matched to a gene. This CDR3 is built from 14 residues. Germline lookup yields CDR1 LNHDA and CDR2 SQIVND (reference sequence).

This sequence originates from a human donor with multiple sclerosis. Sequenced material: CD8+ T cells from PBMCs. This chain joins TRBV19 and TRBJ2-1, with 10 bases that match TRBD1. CDR3 bases: TGTGCCAGTAGGAGGACAGGGGGAGGCAATGAGCAGTTCTTC. Its protein is CASRRTGGGNEQFF.